The 18 T cell receptor beta chains below were found in one sample sequenced in a study of T-cell reconstitution after alpha-beta-depleted transplantation in children. Unique molecular identifiers were used in preparing the TCRbeta library. TCRdb recomputed calls from the PCR reads with MiXCR, one row per CDR3 protein. The data hold approximately 350,000 distinct CDR3 sequences, with 15% to 20% observed a single time. Sample: PBMCs, mostly from graft donor cells, taken 360 days after TCRalphabeta/CD19-depleted stem cell transplant. The receptors shown here come from a male patient aged 2 to 10 who had a stem cell transplant for acute lymphoblastic leukemia, so the T cells may come from the graft donor.

The chain has TRBV7-2 and TRBJ1-5, with 10 bases fitting TRBD1. This CDR3 region has 15 residues. The trim removed 6 bases at V and 7 bases at J, leaving 9 bases unmatched. Germline CDR1 is SGHTA and CDR2 is FQGNSA. In DNA form, the CDR3 reads TGTGCCAGCAGTAGCCGACAGGGGGCAGGGCAGCCCCAGCATTTT. This encodes CASSSRQGAGQPQHF.

This clonotype was seen only a few times. The chain couples TRBV6-2 or TRBV6-3 to TRBJ2-6; 7 bases map to TRBD1. V dropped 6 bases and J dropped 6; count of bases not matched to a gene: 14. Germline CDR1 MNHEY, CDR2 SVGEGT. CDR3 length equals 17 residues. The CDR3 bases are TGTGCCAGCAGAAATCGGACAGGCGCTCGGGAGGCCAACGTCCTGACTTTC. This sequence encodes CASRNRTGAREANVLTF.

In its sample, this clonotype was seen a few times. This chain joins TRBV28 and TRBJ2-5; D gene ambiguous. In germline, CDR1 is MDHEN, CDR2 SYDVKM. The CDR3 sequence is 14 residues long. V gave up 7 bases and J gave up 1 base, with 13 bases separating them. The CDR3 spells CASTPFSLQETQYF. The CDR3 DNA reads TGTGCCAGCACCCCCTTTAGTCTCCAAGAGACCCAGTACTTC.

The J gene is TRBJ2-6, the V gene TRBV24-1; D perhaps matches TRBD1 (7 bases). CDR1 KGHDR and CDR2 SFDVKD come from the germline V gene. The V end lost 0 bases, the J end lost 2 bases, and 16 bases lay between the germline ends. The CDR3 extends over 19 amino acids. The CDR3 here is CATSDLRQGDSPGANVLTF. The CDR3, as DNA: TGTGCCACCAGTGATTTGAGGCAGGGGGACTCACCTGGGGCCAACGTCCTGACTTTC.

The sample holds a few counts of this clonotype. The chain is built from TRBV12-3 or TRBV12-4 and TRBJ1-2; weak D call: TRBD1 (5 bases). The V gene lost 7 bases and the J gene lost 2 bases, with 17 bases spanning the gap. The CDR3 loop spans 15 amino acids. The CDR3 nucleotides are TGTGCCAGCACCACCCGGGGACTGAGGAACTATGGCTACACCTTC. Its translation is CASTTRGLRNYGYTF.

The table lists this clonotype with a few counts. The chain links TRBV4-3 to TRBJ2-7, with 11 bases lining up with TRBD2. CDR3 length: 17 amino acids. Germline V lookup: CDR1 LGHNA, CDR2 YSLEER. V lost 3 bases to trimming and J lost 3 bases; unmatched junction nucleotides: 10. In DNA form, the CDR3 reads TGCGCCAGCAGCCAGGCCTCCGGACTAGCGGGTCTCTACGAGCAGTACTTC. Its translation: CASSQASGLAGLYEQYF.

This clonotype was picked up many times. The junction does not match germline at one end; this may be a read error. V and J are TRBV20-1 and TRBJ2-1, with 9 positions matching TRBD1. The CDR3 spans 15 residues. Germline CDR1 is DFQATT and CDR2 is SNEGSKA (reference sequence). CDR3 DNA: TGCAGTGCTAGTAGATATCCGCGGGACAGGGACCGTCCGATCTTC. Its translation is CSASRYPRDRDRPIF.

This clonotype came up many times. The chain couples TRBV10-3 to TRBJ1-4; 7 bases fit TRBD1. Losses at the gene ends were 0 bases for V and 4 bases for J; bases not matched to a gene: 5. CDR1 is ENHRY, CDR2 SYGVKD, per germline. This CDR3 is 16 amino acids long. The CDR3 coding sequence is TGTGCCATCAGTGAGTCCCCGACAGGGCGTAATGAAAAACTGTTTTTT. Translation: CAISESPTGRNEKLFF.

This clonotype was observed at least ten times. The chain recombines TRBV10-2 with TRBJ2-3, with D unclear. V was clipped by 7 bases and J by 5 bases, with 7 bases between them. The germline V gene encodes CDR1 WSHSY and CDR2 SAAADI. This CDR3 is built from 11 residues. Written as DNA, the CDR3 is TGCGCCAGCACAGATCGAGATACGCAGTATTTT. This encodes CASTDRDTQYF.

This clonotype was seen only once. This sequence joins TRBV5-1 and TRBJ2-1, with TRBD2 matching 9 bases. V dropped 0 bases and J dropped 8; count of bases not matched to a gene: 9. CDR3 size: 16 residues. The germline V gene encodes CDR1 SGHRS and CDR2 YFSETQ. The CDR3 DNA reads as TGCGCCAGCAGCTTGGTGGCGGGAGGGGTGCTGGATGAGCAGTTCTTC. Protein sequence: CASSLVAGGVLDEQFF.

This clonotype was observed a few times. The chain joins TRBV4-2 to TRBJ2-1; 7 bases fit TRBD2. Germline loops: CDR1 LGHNA, CDR2 YNFKEQ. V lost 5 bases to trimming and J lost 4 bases; unmatched junction nucleotides: 2. There are 13 residues in the CDR3. The CDR3 DNA sequence: TGTGCCAGCAGCACTAGCGCGTACAATGAGCAGTTCTTC. This codes for CASSTSAYNEQFF.

The sample holds a few counts of this clonotype. The chain has TRBV5-1 and TRBJ1-2; TRBD1 aligns across 9 bases. The length of the CDR3 is 14 residues. The V segment lost 4 bases and the J segment 2 bases; nucleotides outside the gene matches: 3. Germline V gene lookup returns CDR1 SGHRS and CDR2 YFSETQ. The CDR3 spells CASSHGQGNYGYTF. The CDR3 region has the DNA TGCGCCAGCAGCCATGGACAGGGGAACTATGGCTACACCTTC.

In this sample, this clonotype turned up many times. The genes are TRBV4-3 and TRBJ1-1, with D tentatively TRBD1 (6 bases). Trimming took off 3 bases at V and 4 bases at J, with 12 bases between the two ends. Germline V gene data show CDR1 as LGHNA and CDR2 as YSLEER. The CDR3 runs 14 residues. The CDR3 protein is CASSQQGRATEAFF. In DNA, the CDR3 is TGCGCCAGCAGCCAGCAGGGGCGGGCCACTGAAGCTTTCTTT.

The chain employs TRBV4-1 and TRBJ2-7, with TRBD2 matching over 9 bases. Germline CDR1 and CDR2: MGHRA and YSYEKL. This CDR3 region has 14 residues. V lost 8 bases to trimming and J lost 4 bases; unmatched junction nucleotides: 9. This CDR3 reads CASRDQREAYEQYF. The CDR3, as DNA: TGCGCCAGCCGGGATCAGCGGGAGGCATACGAGCAGTACTTC.

This clonotype showed up many times. The rearrangement joins TRBV7-3 to TRBJ2-3; TRBD2 matches 7 bases. This CDR3 has 15 residues. The V and J ends lost 3 bases and 0 bases, in that order; junction bases with no gene match: 3. CDR1 is SGHTA, CDR2 FQGTGA, per germline. Written as DNA, the CDR3 is TGTGCCAGCAGCTTCGGGACTACGAGCACAGATACGCAGTATTTT. Translated, it gives CASSFGTTSTDTQYF.

This clonotype was found many times. This sequence joins TRBV29-1 and TRBJ2-7; TRBD1 matches at 8 bases. This CDR3 contains 13 residues. The junction had 7 bases not matched to a gene; V was cut back by 6 bases and J by 3 bases. Germline assignment: CDR1 SQVTM and CDR2 ANQGSEA. The CDR3 loop reads CSVEGQEGYEQYF. The DNA of the CDR3 is TGCAGCGTGGAGGGACAGGAGGGCTACGAGCAGTACTTC.

This clonotype was found many times. V usage is TRBV5-1 and J usage is TRBJ2-5, with D hard to call. The CDR3 is 13 amino acids. CDR1 is SGHRS and CDR2 is YFSETQ in the germline V gene. The ends were cut back, 0 bases at V and 5 bases at J, with 8 bases in the middle. In DNA, the CDR3 is TGCGCCAGCAGCTTGGTACCTCGGGAGACCCAGTACTTC. It yields the protein CASSLVPRETQYF.

This clonotype was detected only a few times. The rearrangement uses TRBV20-1 and TRBJ2-7; the D is unclear. Trimming took 6 bases from V and 3 from J, leaving 18 bases between them. The germline V gene has CDR1 DFQATT and CDR2 SNEGSKA (reference sequence). The CDR3 is made up of 14 amino acids. CDR3 protein: CSARRGTAIYEQYF. The CDR3 DNA is TGCAGTGCCCGAAGAGGCACAGCTATCTACGAGCAGTACTTC.